A selection of T cell receptor beta chains follows, all from one sample in a study of shared clonotypes between healthy human individuals. TCRdb's table, derived via immunoSEQ multiplex PCR, lists solely in-frame clones and lacks some. The sample lists under 600,000 clones; around three quarters were seen once. Sequencing was done on a sample of PBMCs. The receptors stem from a woman between 40 and 50 years old in good health. Some clones in this sample may be carry-over from other donors' samples. Each CDR3 is given without its conserved first and last residue.

j_call | v_call | cdr3_aa
TRBJ2-7 | TRBV6-1 | ASSSGGNDGRQY
TRBJ1-3 | TRBV18 | ASSPGTGGSGNTIY
TRBJ1-1 | TRBV5-4 | ASSDVDKNTEAF
TRBJ2-7 | TRBV28 | ASSPVGLAGTHSYEQY
TRBJ2-5 | TRBV27 | ASSSPSPLETQY
TRBJ2-7 | TRBV29-1 | SVHTSGRSSYEQY
TRBJ2-5 | TRBV19 | ASSPWDTKETQY
TRBJ2-7 | TRBV11-2 | ASSTSGSLGEQY
TRBJ2-3 | TRBV9 | ASSVAGQTSTDTQY
TRBJ2-6 | TRBV7-3 | ASSSQSGTGANVLT
TRBJ1-2 | TRBV2 | ASKELVYGYT
TRBJ2-1 | TRBV15 | ATSRDQALAGEQF
TRBJ2-7 | TRBV7-9 | ASSLGTGEYEQY
TRBJ2-7 | TRBV7-9 | ASSPGLEAKY
TRBJ2-7 | TRBV15 | ATSGGGGSSYEQY
TRBJ2-1 | TRBV4-2 | ASSPTEFYEQF
TRBJ1-1 | TRBV11-3 | ASSLVSQGAEAF
TRBJ1-1 | TRBV9 | ASNPVGRGTAF
TRBJ1-2 | TRBV28 | ASTLGRIYGYT
TRBJ1-1 | TRBV11-1 | ASSVRVTEAF
TRBJ2-1 | TRBV4-3 | ASSQEHYPDNEQF
TRBJ2-5 | TRBV18 | ASSPWTPEETQY
TRBJ2-1 | TRBV7-3 | ASSLNFPGLTEAKHRKYNEQF
TRBJ1-5 | TRBV5-1 | ASSTGTTNQPQH
TRBJ2-3 | TRBV4-1 | ASSQDLLAGGIPDTQY
TRBJ2-4 | TRBV27 | ASSTLALLAKNIQY
TRBJ2-7 | TRBV15 | ATSRVGSEQY
TRBJ2-7 | TRBV28 | ASTLGGARGSYEQY
TRBJ2-7 | TRBV15 | ATSRGGSQSYEQY
TRBJ1-5 | TRBV7-2 | ASSLEAGARNQPQH
TRBJ2-3 | TRBV28 | ASSLGGTDTQY
TRBJ1-1 | TRBV7-9 | ASSSLDRPNTEAF
TRBJ1-3 | TRBV7-6 | ASSSRSVGAGNTIY
TRBJ2-7 | TRBV29-1 | SFSGTGTYEQY
TRBJ2-3 | TRBV6-5 | ASSYNSGRGNTQY
TRBJ1-1 | TRBV2 | ASEWGETFEAF
TRBJ2-4 | TRBV9 | ASSVGAGGPQNIQY
TRBJ2-3 | TRBV7-9 | ASSLRAVTDTQY
TRBJ2-1 | TRBV11-2 | ASSLQRDNEQF
TRBJ2-6 | TRBV7-2 | ASSLVISGANVLT
TRBJ2-5 | TRBV10-2 | ASSPSETQY